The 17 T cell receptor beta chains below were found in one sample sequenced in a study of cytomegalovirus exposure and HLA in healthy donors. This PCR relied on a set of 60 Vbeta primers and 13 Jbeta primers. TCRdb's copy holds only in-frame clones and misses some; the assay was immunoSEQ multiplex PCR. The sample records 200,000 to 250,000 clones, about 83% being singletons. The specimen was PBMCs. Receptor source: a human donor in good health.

The DNA for the CDR3 is TGTGCCAGCAGCTTCGGACAGCCGAGACGGTCCTACGAGCAGTACTTC. It yields the protein CASSFGQPRRSYEQYF. The chain employs TRBV28 and TRBJ2-7; TRBD1 might be the D (6 bases). This CDR3 is built from 16 residues. Trimming pared 6 bases from V and 1 base from J, leaving 19 bases between. CDR1 and CDR2 (germline): MDHEN, SYDVKM.

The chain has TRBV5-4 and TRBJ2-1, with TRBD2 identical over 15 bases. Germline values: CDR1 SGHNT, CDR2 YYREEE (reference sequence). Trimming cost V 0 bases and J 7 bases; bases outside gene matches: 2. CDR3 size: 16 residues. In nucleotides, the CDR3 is TGTGCCAGCAGCTTGGCGGGGACTAGCGGGAGGAATGAGCAGTTCTTC. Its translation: CASSLAGTSGRNEQFF.

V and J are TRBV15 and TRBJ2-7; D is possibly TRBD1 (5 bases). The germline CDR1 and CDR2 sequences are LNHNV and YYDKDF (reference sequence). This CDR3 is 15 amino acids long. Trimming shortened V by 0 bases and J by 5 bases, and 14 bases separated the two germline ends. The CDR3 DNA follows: TGTGCCACCAGCAGAGAAGGGGCGTCGAGGAACGAGCAGTACTTC. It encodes CATSREGASRNEQYF. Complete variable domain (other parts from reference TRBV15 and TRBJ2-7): DAMVIQNPRYQVTQFGKPVTLSCSQTLNHNVMYWYQQKSSQAPKLLFHYYDKDFNNEADTPDNFQSRRPNTSFCFLDIRSPGLGDTAMYLCATSREGASRNEQYFGPGTRLTVT.

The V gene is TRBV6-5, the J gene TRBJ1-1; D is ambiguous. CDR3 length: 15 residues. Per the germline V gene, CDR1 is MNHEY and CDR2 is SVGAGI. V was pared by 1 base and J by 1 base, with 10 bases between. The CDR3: CASSYFMQSNTEAFF. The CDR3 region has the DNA TGTGCCAGCAGTTACTTTATGCAGTCGAACACTGAAGCTTTCTTT.

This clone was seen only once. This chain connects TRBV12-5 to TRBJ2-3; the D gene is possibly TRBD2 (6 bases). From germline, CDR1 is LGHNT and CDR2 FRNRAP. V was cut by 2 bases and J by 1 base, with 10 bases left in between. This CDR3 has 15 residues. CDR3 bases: TGTGCTAGTGGTTTGACCGGGAGCCGCACAGATACGCAGTATTTT. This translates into CASGLTGSRTDTQYF.

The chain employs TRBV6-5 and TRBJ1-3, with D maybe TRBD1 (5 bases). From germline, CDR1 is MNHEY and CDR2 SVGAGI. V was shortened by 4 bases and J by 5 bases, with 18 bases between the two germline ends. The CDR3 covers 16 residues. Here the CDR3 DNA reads TGTGCCAGCAGTTCAACCCGGACCGACAGACGAAACACCATATATTTT. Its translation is CASSSTRTDRRNTIYF.

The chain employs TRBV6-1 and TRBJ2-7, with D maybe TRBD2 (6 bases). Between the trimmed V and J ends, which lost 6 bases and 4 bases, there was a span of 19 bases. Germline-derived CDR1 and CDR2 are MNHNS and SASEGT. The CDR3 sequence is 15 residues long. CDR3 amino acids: CASRSRREILYEQYF. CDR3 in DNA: TGTGCCAGCAGGTCACGGAGGGAGATCTTATACGAGCAGTACTTC.

Here the CDR3 reads CASRGSGIQETQYF. CDR3 DNA sequence: TGTGCCAGCAGGGGTAGCGGGATTCAAGAGACCCAGTACTTC. This chain joins TRBV6-5 and TRBJ2-5; the match to TRBD2 covers 8 bases. V was pared by 6 bases and J by 2 bases, with 5 bases of the junction left unmatched. This CDR3 region has 14 residues. Germline V gene data show CDR1 as MNHEY and CDR2 as SVGAGI.

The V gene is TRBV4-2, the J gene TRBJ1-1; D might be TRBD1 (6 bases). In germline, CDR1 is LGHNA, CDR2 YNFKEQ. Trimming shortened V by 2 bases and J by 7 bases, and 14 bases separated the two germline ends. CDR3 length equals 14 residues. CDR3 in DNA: TGTGCCAGCAGCCAACTTCAGGGGTTGAATGAAGCTTTCTTT. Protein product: CASSQLQGLNEAFF.

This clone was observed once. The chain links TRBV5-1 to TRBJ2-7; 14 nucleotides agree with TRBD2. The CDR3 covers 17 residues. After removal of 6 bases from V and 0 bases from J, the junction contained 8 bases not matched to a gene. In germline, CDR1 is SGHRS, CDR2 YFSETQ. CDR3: CASTRTSGRITSYEQYF. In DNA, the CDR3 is TGCGCCAGCACGCGGACTAGCGGGAGGATAACCTCCTACGAGCAGTACTTC.

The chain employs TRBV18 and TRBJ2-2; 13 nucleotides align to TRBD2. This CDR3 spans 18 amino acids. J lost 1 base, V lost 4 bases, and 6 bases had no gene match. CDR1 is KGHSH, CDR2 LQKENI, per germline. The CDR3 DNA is TGTGCCAGCTCACGAACTAGCGGGAGGGCCGTGAACACCGGGGAGCTGTTTTTT. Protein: CASSRTSGRAVNTGELFF.

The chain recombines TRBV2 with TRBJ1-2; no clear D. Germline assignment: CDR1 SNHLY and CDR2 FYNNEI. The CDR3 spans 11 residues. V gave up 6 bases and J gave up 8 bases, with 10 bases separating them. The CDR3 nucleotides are TGTGCCAGCAGCCAGCAGGCCGGCTACACCTTC. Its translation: CASSQQAGYTF.

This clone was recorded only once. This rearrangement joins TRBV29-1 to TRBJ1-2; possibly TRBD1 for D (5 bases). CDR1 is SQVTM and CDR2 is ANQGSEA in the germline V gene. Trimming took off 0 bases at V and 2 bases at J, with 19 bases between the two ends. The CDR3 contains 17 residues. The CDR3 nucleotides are TGCAGCGTTGAAGAAAATGAAACAGGCGGCCTAAACTATGGCTACACCTTC. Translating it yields CSVEENETGGLNYGYTF.

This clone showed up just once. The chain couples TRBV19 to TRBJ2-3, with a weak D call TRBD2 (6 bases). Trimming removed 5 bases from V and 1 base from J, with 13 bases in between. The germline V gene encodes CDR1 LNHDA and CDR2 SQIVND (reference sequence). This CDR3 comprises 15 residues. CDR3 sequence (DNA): TGTGCCAGTAGTCCTAGGAGGGGCGGCACAGATACGCAGTATTTT. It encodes CASSPRRGGTDTQYF.

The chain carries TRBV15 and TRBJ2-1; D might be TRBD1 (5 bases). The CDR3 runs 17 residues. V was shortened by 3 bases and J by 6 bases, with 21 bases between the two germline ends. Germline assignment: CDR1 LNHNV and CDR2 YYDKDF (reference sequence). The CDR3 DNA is TGTGCCACCAGCAGCCTACCCCAAGGGGCCCTTAGCAATGAGCAGTTCTTC. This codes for CATSSLPQGALSNEQFF. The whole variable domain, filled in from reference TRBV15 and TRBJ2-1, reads DAMVIQNPRYQVTQFGKPVTLSCSQTLNHNVMYWYQQKSSQAPKLLFHYYDKDFNNEADTPDNFQSRRPNTSFCFLDIRSPGLGDTAMYLCATSSLPQGALSNEQFFGPGTRLTVL.

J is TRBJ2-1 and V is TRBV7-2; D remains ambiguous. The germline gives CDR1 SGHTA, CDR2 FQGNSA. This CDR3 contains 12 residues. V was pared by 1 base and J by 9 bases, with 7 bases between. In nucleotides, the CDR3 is TGTGCCAGCAGCTTAGGACTGGGTGAGCAGTTCTTC. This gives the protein CASSLGLGEQFF. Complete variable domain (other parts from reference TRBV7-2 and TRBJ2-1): GAGVSQSPSNKVTEKGKDVELRCDPISGHTALYWYRQSLGQGLEFLIYFQGNSAPDKSGLPSDRFSAERTGGSVSTLTIQRTQQEDSAVYLCASSLGLGEQFFGPGTRLTVL.

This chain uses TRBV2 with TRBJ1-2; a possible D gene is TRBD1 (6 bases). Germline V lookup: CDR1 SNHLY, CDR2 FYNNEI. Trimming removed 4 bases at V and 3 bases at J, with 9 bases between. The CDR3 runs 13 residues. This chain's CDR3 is CASSGTVYYGYTF. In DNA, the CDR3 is TGTGCCAGCAGTGGGACAGTCTACTATGGCTACACCTTC.